This TCR beta chain was captured in a study of T cells in tuberculosis. The protocol was immunoSEQ multiplex PCR, while the TCRdb copy is restricted to in-frame clones and leaves out a portion. The profile shows 60,000 or so clones, under 90% of them singletons. This CDR3 contains 15 residues. The ends lost 4 bases at V and 7 bases at J; junction bases unmatched: 4. From germline, CDR1 is SNHLY and CDR2 FYNNEI. Thawed, overnight-rested PBMC were stained with GMM-loaded CD1B tetramer, viability dye and anti-CD3, then sorted. CD1B tetramers were loaded with Rhodococcus equi-derived C32 glucose monomycolate.

The sequence came from an adult woman with latent tuberculosis. The specimen was CD1b-GMM tetramer-negative cells sorted from PBMCs. The chain is built from TRBV2 and TRBJ1-4; TRBD1 agrees at 12 bases. CDR3 protein: CASSGDRGRSEKLFF. CDR3 nucleotides: TGTGCCAGCAGTGGGGACAGGGGGCGGAGTGAAAAACTGTTTTTT.